These 28 T cell receptor beta chains were sequenced from one sample in a study of CD8 T cells in ankylosing spondylitis. TCRdb re-derived calls from the 5' RACE reads in MiXCR, one entry per CDR3 protein. The repertoire includes some 340,000 distinct CDR3 sequences, over 12% of them detected once, and less than 1.1% sits in the top ten. Material: blood, either unsorted or a sorted T cell fraction (not recorded which). The origin of the receptors is a male donor with ankylosing spondylitis or in good health (not recorded which).

This clonotype was recorded many times. This chain uses TRBV20-1 with TRBJ2-1, with 11 bases that match TRBD2. Germline CDR1 DFQATT, CDR2 SNEGSKA (reference sequence). The junction had 5 bases not matched to a gene; V was cut back by 1 base and J by 0 bases. The CDR3 loop spans 17 amino acids. The CDR3 loop reads CSARVPSGGISYNEQFF. DNA of the CDR3: TGCAGTGCTAGAGTCCCTAGCGGGGGGATCTCCTACAATGAGCAGTTCTTC.

This clonotype was recorded many times. The rearrangement uses TRBV29-1 and TRBJ2-7; D uncertain. The germline CDR1 and CDR2 sequences are SQVTM and ANQGSEA. The CDR3 sequence is 11 residues long. Between the trimmed V and J ends, which lost 3 bases and 4 bases, there was a span of 7 bases. The CDR3: CSVDKGYEQYF. The CDR3 nucleotides are TGCAGCGTTGACAAAGGGTACGAGCAGTACTTC.

This clonotype was seen only a few times. The chain has TRBV5-1 and TRBJ1-4, with D perhaps TRBD1 (5 bases). CDR3 length: 15 residues. Trimming left V 4 bases short and J 6 bases short, with 16 bases between. Germline CDR1 SGHRS, CDR2 YFSETQ. The CDR3, as DNA: TGCGCCAGCAGCGCAACTGTGGGGGAGCATGAAAAACTGTTTTTT. It codes for CASSATVGEHEKLFF.

This clonotype was seen a few times. This chain connects TRBV7-2 to TRBJ2-3, with 8 bases fitting TRBD2. This CDR3 is built from 16 residues. The germline CDR1 and CDR2 sequences are SGHTA and FQGNSA. V trimming: 5 bases; J trimming: 4 bases; junction bases outside the gene matches: 11. CDR3 nucleotides: TGTGCCAGCAGCCTTAGCGCGGGAGGATGGGCAGATACGCAGTATTTT. It translates to CASSLSAGGWADTQYF.

The chain links TRBV7-8 to TRBJ2-5, with D hard to call. CDR1 is SGHVS and CDR2 is FQNEAQ in the germline V gene. The CDR3 has 14 residues. Trimming took 4 bases from V and 1 from J, leaving 10 bases between them. The CDR3, as DNA: TGTGCCAGCAGCTCCACAGTGCGCCAAGAGACCCAGTACTTC. Amino acids: CASSSTVRQETQYF.

This clonotype was recorded at least ten times. The J gene is TRBJ1-3, the V gene TRBV7-9, with D tentatively TRBD1 (5 bases). The V and J ends lost 5 bases and 3 bases respectively, with 14 bases between them. Germline lookup yields CDR1 SEHNR and CDR2 FQNEAQ (reference sequence). This CDR3 is built from 15 residues. The CDR3 is CASSREGQLGNTIYF. CDR3 in DNA: TGTGCCAGCAGCCGGGAGGGGCAGCTTGGAAACACCATATATTTT.

V is TRBV12-3 or TRBV12-4 and J is TRBJ2-2; D gene unclear. The CDR3 is 16 amino acids. Trimming removed 6 bases from V and 1 base from J, with 15 bases in between. The CDR3 DNA follows: TGTGCCAGCAGGTCCGGTCCCCGAATGAACACCGGGGAGCTGTTTTTT. Its translation is CASRSGPRMNTGELFF.

The V and J genes are TRBV10-3 and TRBJ1-1; perhaps TRBD1 as D (6 bases). Between the trimmed V and J ends, which lost 4 bases and 0 bases, there was a span of 9 bases. CDR1 and CDR2 (germline): ENHRY, SYGVKD. This CDR3 region has 14 residues. The CDR3 reads CAISAGGLNTEAFF. The CDR3 nucleotides are TGTGCCATCAGTGCTGGGGGGCTGAACACTGAAGCTTTCTTT.

The chain recombines TRBV6-5 with TRBJ1-6; D possibly corresponds to TRBD1 (5 bases). The CDR3 has 17 residues. The germline V gene has CDR1 MNHEY and CDR2 SVGAGI. Trimming took off 0 bases at V and 4 bases at J, with 13 bases between the two ends. The CDR3 sequence is CASSYSPGPGYNSPLHF. CDR3 nucleotide sequence: TGTGCCAGCAGTTACTCACCGGGACCGGGATATAATTCACCCCTCCACTTT.

This clonotype was seen at least ten times. The V call is TRBV4-1, the J call TRBJ2-7, with 7 bases lining up with TRBD1. The germline V gene encodes CDR1 MGHRA and CDR2 YSYEKL. The V segment lost 1 base and the J segment 8 bases; nucleotides outside the gene matches: 14. This CDR3 region has 16 residues. The DNA for the CDR3 is TGCGCCAGCAGCCAAGGTCTATCAGGACAGGTAATTAAGCAGTACTTC. Protein product: CASSQGLSGQVIKQYF.

In this sample, this clonotype turned up a few times. J is TRBJ2-3 and V is TRBV12-3 or TRBV12-4; TRBD2 might be the D (6 bases). Trimming cost V 8 bases and J 6 bases, with 15 bases left between them. CDR3 length: 13 amino acids. This CDR3 is CASAQTSSDTQYF. CDR3 DNA: TGTGCCAGCGCCCAGACTAGTTCCGATACGCAGTATTTT.

The CDR3 region is CATTGTPISGNTIYF. CDR3 nucleotide sequence: TGTGCCACCACCGGGACACCTATCTCTGGAAACACCATATATTTT. The chain uses TRBV10-3 and TRBJ1-3, with D possibly matching TRBD1 (6 bases). Germline-derived CDR1 and CDR2 are ENHRY and SYGVKD. The CDR3 consists of 15 residues. V lost 10 bases and J lost 0, with 16 bases in between.

In its sample, this clonotype was seen a few times. The V and J genes are TRBV20-1 and TRBJ2-2; TRBD1 aligns across 7 bases. V lost 2 bases, J lost 7 bases, and 4 bases stayed unmatched. CDR1 is DFQATT and CDR2 is SNEGSKA in the germline V gene (reference sequence). The CDR3 spans 13 residues. The CDR3 region is CSARRQGVGELFF. The CDR3 coding sequence is TGCAGTGCTAGAAGACAGGGAGTCGGGGAGCTGTTTTTT.

In its sample, this clonotype was seen a few times. The chain has TRBV7-2 and TRBJ2-1; D uncertain. There are 12 residues in the CDR3. CDR1 SGHTA and CDR2 FQGNSA come from the germline V gene. Trimming removed 1 base at V and 8 bases at J, with 6 bases between. CDR3 sequence (DNA): TGTGCCAGCAGCTTAGAGGCGTATGAGCAGTTCTTC. It translates to CASSLEAYEQFF.

The chain combines TRBV12-3 or TRBV12-4 with TRBJ2-5, with unresolved D. V lost 6 bases and J lost 5, with 13 bases in between. The CDR3 runs to 13 residues. CDR3: CASSLGLRETQYF. CDR3 DNA sequence: TGTGCCAGCAGCCTGGGATTACGGGAGACCCAGTACTTC.

The sample holds a few counts of this clonotype. The rearrangement joins TRBV10-2 to TRBJ2-3, with D hard to call. The CDR3 has 14 residues. CDR1 and CDR2 from the germline V gene are WSHSY and SAAADI. V dropped 2 bases and J dropped 5 bases, with 11 bases sitting between them. The CDR3: CASSEIYAGDTQYF. The CDR3 region has the DNA TGCGCCAGCAGTGAGATCTATGCTGGAGATACGCAGTATTTT.

The chain uses TRBV12-3 or TRBV12-4 and TRBJ1-3; D might be TRBD1 (6 bases). V lost 5 bases, J lost 4 bases, and 12 bases lay in between. This CDR3 contains 14 residues. Here the CDR3 reads CASSPQGQGNTIYF. The CDR3 DNA reads as TGTGCCAGCAGTCCCCAGGGGCAGGGAAACACCATATATTTT.

This clonotype has only a few counts. This chain links TRBV12-3 or TRBV12-4 with TRBJ2-7; the match to TRBD1 covers 8 bases. This CDR3 is built from 14 residues. V lost 6 bases, J lost 6 bases, and 10 bases stayed unmatched. The CDR3 DNA reads TGTGCCAGCAGCAGACAGGGGCTCTCCGTCGAGCAGTACTTC. This translates into CASSRQGLSVEQYF.

In this sample, this clonotype turned up a few times. The CDR3 region is CASSLEPLSTDTQYF. DNA of the CDR3: TGCGCCAGCAGCTTGGAACCTTTGAGCACAGATACGCAGTATTTT. The rearrangement joins TRBV5-1 to TRBJ2-3, with unresolved D. Germline V gives CDR1 SGHRS, CDR2 YFSETQ. V was trimmed by 0 bases and J by 0 bases, leaving 8 bases between them. This CDR3 comprises 15 residues.

This clonotype appeared many times. The J gene is TRBJ1-2, the V gene TRBV4-1; D is unresolved. The V and J ends lost 1 base and 4 bases respectively, with 13 bases between them. This CDR3 contains 15 residues. Germline assignment: CDR1 MGHRA and CDR2 YSYEKL. CDR3 bases: TGCGCCAGCAGCCAAGTGGCCGGCACCAGCTATGGCTACACCTTC. It is translated as CASSQVAGTSYGYTF.

The CDR3 bases are TGTGCCAGCAGTTACAAACAGTTCTACGAGCAGTACTTC. Protein product: CASSYKQFYEQYF. The chain links TRBV6-5 to TRBJ2-7; D is undetermined. This CDR3 is 13 amino acids long. CDR1 is MNHEY, CDR2 SVGAGI, per germline. The V and J ends lost 2 bases and 3 bases respectively, with 8 bases between them.

V gene TRBV10-3 combines with J gene TRBJ1-4; D remains ambiguous. The CDR3 spans 13 residues. V lost 11 bases and J lost 4, with 14 bases in between. Germline lookup yields CDR1 ENHRY and CDR2 SYGVKD. The CDR3 bases are TGTGCCGCCAGAGGGCCCTTTAATGAAAAACTGTTTTTT. Translation gives CAARGPFNEKLFF.

The chain recombines TRBV4-1 with TRBJ2-2; D gene unclear. Trimming removed 9 bases at V and 0 bases at J, with 5 bases between. The CDR3 totals 12 residues. Germline assignment: CDR1 MGHRA and CDR2 YSYEKL. The CDR3: CASHSNTGELFF. CDR3 DNA sequence: TGCGCCAGTCACTCGAACACCGGGGAGCTGTTTTTT.

This chain connects TRBV25-1 to TRBJ1-6; 8 bases match TRBD1. The germline gives CDR1 MGHDK, CDR2 SYGVNS. This CDR3 is built from 15 residues. V shed 4 bases, J shed 7 bases, and the junction held 6 bases outside the gene matches. The DNA of the CDR3 is TGTGCCAGCAGTGCGACAGGGGTGGAAAATTCACCCCTCCACTTT. This sequence encodes CASSATGVENSPLHF.

This clonotype was observed a few times. J is TRBJ1-2 and V is TRBV5-6, with D possibly TRBD1 on 6 matching bases. Per the germline V gene, CDR1 is SGHDT and CDR2 is YYEEEE. The CDR3 loop spans 14 amino acids. Trimming shortened V by 0 bases and J by 3 bases, and 9 bases separated the two germline ends. The CDR3, as DNA: TGTGCCAGCAGCTTGGGACAGGTTTACTATGGCTACACCTTC. This gives the protein CASSLGQVYYGYTF.

The chain links TRBV29-1 to TRBJ2-5, with 7 bases matching TRBD2. CDR3 length: 14 residues. CDR1 is SQVTM, CDR2 ANQGSEA, per germline. The DNA for the CDR3 is TGCTCCGGGGGAGGGGTATCGTCCCAAGAGACCCAGTACTTC. This encodes CSGGGVSSQETQYF.

This chain links TRBV5-5 with TRBJ2-1; the match to TRBD1 covers 9 bases. There are 15 residues in the CDR3. Unmatched junction bases numbered 7, after V lost 1 base and J lost 8 bases. CDR1 is SGHKS and CDR2 is YYEKEE in the germline V gene (reference sequence). CDR3 residues: CASSLWGTGSDEQFF. The CDR3 bases are TGTGCCAGCAGCTTGTGGGGGACAGGGAGCGATGAGCAGTTCTTC.

The V call is TRBV5-4, the J call TRBJ1-2, with 8 bases identical to TRBD1. Trimming cost V 3 bases and J 2 bases; bases outside gene matches: 6. Germline CDR1 reads SGHNT; CDR2 reads YYREEE (reference sequence). CDR3 length: 15 residues. The DNA for the CDR3 is TGTGCCAGCAGCTCCGGGAGACAGGGGAACTATGGCTACACCTTC. This gives the protein CASSSGRQGNYGYTF.